This TCR beta chain was observed in a study of T cell repertoires in cytomegalovirus infection. Study information: Indications came from public TCR beta signatures; they pointed to CMV infection and to a matching HLA type.

Trimming shortened V by 1 base and J by 7 bases, and 17 bases separated the two germline ends. CDR3 length equals 15 residues. One entry per CDR3 protein results from TCRdb running MiXCR on the reads. The data contain approximately 600,000 distinct CDR3 sequences, around 40% of them singletons. This clonotype showed up just a few times. Its antigen is undetermined. This TCR came from a human donor in good health (CMV status not recorded). Some clones in this sample may be carry-over from other donors' samples. Sequences were derived from cultured PBMCs, sampled from culture after CMV antigen stimulation. The chain uses TRBV12-3 or TRBV12-4 and TRBJ2-7, with D possibly matching TRBD2 (7 bases). The CDR3 loop is CASSLGGGPGGEQYF. In DNA form, the CDR3 reads TGTGCCAGCAGTTTAGGGGGGGGCCCTGGGGGTGAGCAGTACTTC.